This T cell receptor (beta chain) was profiled in a study of CD8 T cells in ankylosing spondylitis. Study results and caveats: Significant enrichment of disease-linked clones was reportedly seen in matched ankylosing spondylitis synovial fluid. There was a TCR beta motif, made of eight highly homologous variants, that appeared characteristic of ankylosing spondylitis blood.

Germline V gene sequence: CDR1 LNHNV, CDR2 YYDKDF (reference sequence). The CDR3 extends over 17 amino acids. V shed 0 bases and J 6 bases; nucleotides not matched to a gene: 10. A remark on this clonotype: Its antigen is unknown.

MiXCR was run by TCRdb on the 5' RACE reads, yielding one entry per CDR3 protein. The table shows about 450,000 distinct CDR3 sequences, with roughly 27% occurring only once. Sequencing input: blood, either unsorted or a sorted T cell fraction (not recorded which). The origin of this receptor is a male donor with ankylosing spondylitis. This sequence joins TRBV15 and TRBJ2-3, with 9 bases matching TRBD2. The DNA of the CDR3 is TGTGCCACCAGCAGAGATACGGCGGGAGGGCGGGTTGATACGCAGTATTTT. Translation gives CATSRDTAGGRVDTQYF.